This T cell receptor (beta chain) was profiled in a study of tissue T cells after allogeneic stem cell transplantation. Findings of the study overall: This small cohort was clinically heterogeneous, and sampling depth was a limitation.

This clone was seen only a few times. Its antigen is still unknown. Any gene name here is a mouse gene name. The CDR3 end falls 1 residue outside the read, so it is completed with the germline J gene. Sequencing of TCRbeta CDR3 at survey depth gave sequences and template counts. Generated by immunoSEQ multiplex PCR, the TCRdb table keeps only in-frame clones and is missing some. The sample lists about 22,000 clones, around 70% occurring once. From germline, CDR1 is LGHNA and CDR2 YNLKQL (reference sequence). This CDR3 is 16 amino acids long. The V end lost 0 bases, the J end lost 7 bases, and 19 bases lay between the germline ends.

The sample was spleen. The clonotype comes from a female BALB/c mouse in good health. For the strain, the MHC haplotype given is H2-d. The V and J genes are TRBV5 and TRBJ2-7, with TRBD2 as a possible D gene (7 bases). The CDR3 region is CASSQDSGGGVREQYF. The sequenced CDR3 bases are TGTGCCAGCAGCCAAGATTCGGGGGGCGGAGTGAGAGAACAGTAC.